This TCR beta chain emerged from a study of blood T cell repertoires in COVID-19. Overall study context: Collection of acute and convalescent COVID-19 samples took place in the United States, Italy and Spain. PBMCs, B-cell-depleted T cells, or T cells provided the cDNA or gDNA that made up the material.

This clone appeared a single time. The length of the CDR3 is 14 residues. Germline CDR1 SEHNR, CDR2 FQNEAQ (reference sequence). The V gene end was trimmed by 5 bases and the J gene end by 6 bases; junction bases not matched to a gene: 9. Under the authors' procedure: Estimation of nucleated cell counts was performed using reference gene primer amplification. TCRdb's table, derived via immunoSEQ multiplex PCR, lists solely in-frame clones and lacks some. V, J and clone size derive from that table, while D and trimming were established from the DNA sequence. The repertoire holds almost 200,000 clones, with about nine tenths as singletons.

The receptor was isolated from a woman aged 65 to 85 with acute or convalescent COVID-19. Sequenced sample: peripheral blood. This chain links TRBV7-9 with TRBJ1-1; 7 bases match TRBD1. CDR3 in DNA: TGTGCCAGCAGCCGGAATCAAGGGGGCTCTGAAGCTTTCTTT. Translating it yields CASSRNQGGSEAFF.